One and the same sample provided the 10 T cell receptor beta chains below, sequenced in a study of T cells after posttransplantation cyclophosphamide (dated by TCRdb to between 2015 and 2016). Library generation was performed with the immunoSEQ multiplex PCR assay. Imported from immuneACCESS, the table was reduced by TCRdb to in-frame sequences with V and J called. These copies leave out some clones; in studies compared against another copy, an unresolved V gene accounts for under half, and the cause of the remainder is not known. The table for this sample lists 30,000 or so clones, none of them counted only once. Approximately 4.8% of the sample rests with the top ten. Sequencing was performed on PBMCs. These receptor sequences come from a woman in her 30s in good health and a related stem cell transplant donor.

Many counts were recorded for this clone. The chain uses TRBV7-7 and TRBJ2-7; TRBD2 agrees at 10 bases. The CDR3 runs to 15 residues. The trim removed 5 bases at V and 6 bases at J, leaving 10 bases unmatched. CDR1 is SSHAT, CDR2 FNYEAQ, per germline (reference sequence). CDR3 sequence (DNA): TGTGCCAGCAGCCCCACAGCGGGGGGGCCCTTCGAGCAGTACTTC. Translating it yields CASSPTAGGPFEQYF.

This clone was recorded at least ten times. The chain combines TRBV18 with TRBJ2-7, with TRBD1 as a possible D gene (5 bases). Germline-derived CDR1 and CDR2 are KGHSH and LQKENI. Trimming took 4 bases from V and 0 from J, leaving 10 bases between them. The length of the CDR3 is 14 residues. The CDR3 loop is CASSHETDSYEQYF. The CDR3 DNA reads as TGTGCCAGCTCACACGAGACAGACTCCTACGAGCAGTACTTC.

Many counts were recorded for this clone. The CDR3 nucleotides read TGTGCCAGCAGAACGGGTGAAAAACTGTTTTTT. Its protein is CASRTGEKLFF. The chain carries TRBV6-6 and TRBJ1-4; D gene unclear. Trimming left V 6 bases short and J 7 bases short, with 6 bases between. The CDR3 extends over 11 amino acids. The germline gives CDR1 MNHNY, CDR2 SVGAGI (reference sequence).

This clone came up many times. This chain joins TRBV2 and TRBJ2-4; perhaps TRBD2 as D (5 bases). The CDR3 consists of 14 residues. CDR1 is SNHLY, CDR2 FYNNEI, per germline. V was trimmed by 7 bases and J by 6 bases, leaving 16 bases between them. The DNA of the CDR3 is TGTGCCAGCACCCCTAGGTTCAGCGGAAACATTCAGTACTTC. This translates into CASTPRFSGNIQYF.

This clone has just a few counts. The rearrangement uses TRBV13 and TRBJ1-2; 10 nucleotides agree with TRBD1. The CDR3 extends over 14 amino acids. Trimming took 5 bases from V and 5 from J; bases not matched to a gene: 5. Germline CDR1 reads PRHDT; CDR2 reads FYEKMQ (reference sequence). The CDR3 is CASSRTGGEYGYTF. Written as DNA, the CDR3 is TGTGCCAGCAGCCGGACAGGGGGAGAATATGGCTACACCTTC. The entire variable domain, with the rest obtained from reference TRBV13 and TRBJ1-2, is as follows: AAGVIQSPRHLIKEKRETATLKCYPIPRHDTVYWYQQGPGQDPQFLISFYEKMQSDKGSIPDRFSAQQFSDYHSELNMSSLELGDSALYFCASSRTGGEYGYTFGSGTRLTVV.

This clone was counted only a few times. The chain recombines TRBV5-1 with TRBJ1-1; possible D gene TRBD1, 6 bases. The CDR3 contains 13 residues. Germline CDR1 reads SGHRS; CDR2 reads YFSETQ. Deletions cut 2 bases from V and 6 bases from J, with 11 bases between. The CDR3 DNA reads as TGCGCCAGCAGCTTACAGGGAGGGGCTGAAGCTTTCTTT. As protein: CASSLQGGAEAFF. The variable domain in full, with the rest retrieved from reference TRBV5-1 and TRBJ1-1, is KAGVTQTPRYLIKTRGQQVTLSCSPISGHRSVSWYQQTPGQGLQFLFEYFSETQRNKGNFPGRFSGRQFSNSRSEMNVSTLELGDSALYLCASSLQGGAEAFFGQGTRLTVV.

This clone was seen many times. The J gene is TRBJ2-1, the V gene TRBV5-5; D not certain. Germline V CDR1 and CDR2: SGHKS, YYEKEE (reference sequence). Trimming removed 0 bases at V and 4 bases at J, with 8 bases between. The CDR3 spans 14 residues. CDR3 amino acids: CASSLAFYYNEQFF. The CDR3 bases are TGTGCCAGCAGCTTGGCCTTTTATTACAATGAGCAGTTCTTC.

This clone was counted ten times or more. CDR3 coding DNA: TGTGCCAGCAGGTTCAAAGGGTATAGTCAGCCCCAGCATTTT. Translating gives CASRFKGYSQPQHF. The chain employs TRBV28 and TRBJ1-5; D is unresolved. CDR1 and CDR2 (germline): MDHEN, SYDVKM. The CDR3 loop spans 14 amino acids. V lost 6 bases and J lost 6, with 15 bases in between.

This clone occurred many times. The chain is built from TRBV9 and TRBJ2-1; 8 bases agree with TRBD2. Germline V gene sequence: CDR1 SGDLS, CDR2 YYNGEE. V dropped 2 bases and J dropped 7; count of bases not matched to a gene: 2. The CDR3 is made up of 13 amino acids. For the CDR3, the DNA is TGTGCCAGCAGCGTTAGCGGGGAGAATGAGCAGTTCTTC. This sequence encodes CASSVSGENEQFF.

This clone was found many times. J is TRBJ1-2 and V is TRBV6-2 or TRBV6-3, with 7 bases lining up with TRBD1. The CDR3 sequence is 13 residues long. The trim removed 6 bases at V and 6 bases at J, leaving 7 bases unmatched. Per germline, CDR1 MNHEY and CDR2 SVGEGT. In nucleotides, the CDR3 is TGTGCCAGCAGACGACAGGGAAGTGATGGCTACACCTTC. Its translation is CASRRQGSDGYTF.